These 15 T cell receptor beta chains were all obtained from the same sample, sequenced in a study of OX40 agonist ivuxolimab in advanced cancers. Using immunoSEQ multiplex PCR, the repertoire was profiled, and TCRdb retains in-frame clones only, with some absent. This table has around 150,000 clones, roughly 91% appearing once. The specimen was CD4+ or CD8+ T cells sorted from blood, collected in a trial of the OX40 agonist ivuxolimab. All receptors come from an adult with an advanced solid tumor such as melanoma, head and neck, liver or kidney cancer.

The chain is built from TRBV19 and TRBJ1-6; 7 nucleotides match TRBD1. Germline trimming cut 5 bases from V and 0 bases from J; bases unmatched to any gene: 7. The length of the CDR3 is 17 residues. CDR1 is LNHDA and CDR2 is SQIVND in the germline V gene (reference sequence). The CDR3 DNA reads TGTGCCAGTAGTTCCGGGACAGCCAGCTCCTATAATTCACCCCTCCACTTT. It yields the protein CASSSGTASSYNSPLHF.

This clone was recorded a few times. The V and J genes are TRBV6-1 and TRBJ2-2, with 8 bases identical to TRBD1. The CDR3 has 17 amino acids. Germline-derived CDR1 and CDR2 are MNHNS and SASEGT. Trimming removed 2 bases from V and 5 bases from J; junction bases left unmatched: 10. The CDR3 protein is CASSEPDREVRTGELFF. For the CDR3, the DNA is TGTGCCAGCAGTGAACCGGACAGGGAGGTCCGGACCGGGGAGCTGTTTTTT.

The CDR3 sequence: CASSMGPGGSGELFF. CDR3 in DNA: TGTGCCAGTAGTATGGGGCCAGGGGGCTCCGGGGAGCTGTTTTTT. The chain recombines TRBV19 with TRBJ2-2, with TRBD1 identical over 8 bases. Germline V gene sequence: CDR1 LNHDA, CDR2 SQIVND (reference sequence). With 3 bases clipped from V and 6 bases from J, the junction kept 6 bases outside the gene matches. The CDR3 consists of 15 residues.

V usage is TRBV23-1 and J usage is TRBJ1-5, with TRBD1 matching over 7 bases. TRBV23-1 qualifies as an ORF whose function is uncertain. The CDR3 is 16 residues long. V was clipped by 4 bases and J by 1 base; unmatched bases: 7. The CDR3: CASSRQTGESNQPQHF. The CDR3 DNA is TGCGCCAGCAGTCGACAAACAGGGGAGAGCAATCAGCCCCAGCATTTT.

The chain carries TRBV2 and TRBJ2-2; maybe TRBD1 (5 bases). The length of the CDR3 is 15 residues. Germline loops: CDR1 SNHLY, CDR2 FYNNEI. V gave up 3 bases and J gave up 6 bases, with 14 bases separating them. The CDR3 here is CASSEGPALPGELFF. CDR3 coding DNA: TGTGCCAGCAGTGAGGGGCCCGCGCTACCCGGGGAGCTGTTTTTT. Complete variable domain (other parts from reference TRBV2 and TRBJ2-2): EPEVTQTPSHQVTQMGQEVILRCVPISNHLYFYWYRQILGQKVEFLVSFYNNEISEKSEIFDDQFSVERPDGSNFTLKIRSTKLEDSAMYFCASSEGPALPGELFFGEGSRLTVL.

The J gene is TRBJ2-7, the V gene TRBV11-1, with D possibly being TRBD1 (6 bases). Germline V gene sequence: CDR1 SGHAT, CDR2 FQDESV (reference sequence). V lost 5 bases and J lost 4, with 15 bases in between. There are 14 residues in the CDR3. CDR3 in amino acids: CASSARQESYEQYF. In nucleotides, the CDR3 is TGTGCCAGCAGCGCAAGACAGGAATCGTACGAGCAGTACTTC. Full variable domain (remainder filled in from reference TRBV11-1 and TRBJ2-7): EAEVAQSPRYKITEKSQAVAFWCDPISGHATLYWYRQILGQGPELLVQFQDESVVDDSQLPKDRFSAERLKGVDSTLKIQPAELGDSAMYLCASSARQESYEQYFGPGTRLTVT.

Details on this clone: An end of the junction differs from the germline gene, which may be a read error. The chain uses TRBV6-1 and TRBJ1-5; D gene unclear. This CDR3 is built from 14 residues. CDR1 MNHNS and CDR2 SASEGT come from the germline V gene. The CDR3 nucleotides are TGTGCCAGCAGCCAAGACACTAGCTATCAGCCCCAGCATTTT. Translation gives CASSQDTSYQPQHF.

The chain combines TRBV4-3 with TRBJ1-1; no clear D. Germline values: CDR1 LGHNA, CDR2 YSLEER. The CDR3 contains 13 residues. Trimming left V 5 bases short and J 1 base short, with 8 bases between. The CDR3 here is CASSERGNTEAFF. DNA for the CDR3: TGCGCCAGCAGCGAGCGAGGGAACACTGAAGCTTTCTTT.

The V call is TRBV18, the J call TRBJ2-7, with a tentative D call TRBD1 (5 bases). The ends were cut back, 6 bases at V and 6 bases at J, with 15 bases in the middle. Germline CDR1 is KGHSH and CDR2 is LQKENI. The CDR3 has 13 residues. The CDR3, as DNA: TGTGCCAGCTCGTTAACTCAGGGCGCCGAGCAGTACTTC. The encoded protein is CASSLTQGAEQYF. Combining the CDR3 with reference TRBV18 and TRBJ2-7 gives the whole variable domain NAGVMQNPRHLVRRRGQEARLRCSPMKGHSHVYWYRQLPEEGLKFMVYLQKENIIDESGMPKERFSAEFPKEGPSILRIQQVVRGDSAAYFCASSLTQGAEQYFGPGTRLTVT.

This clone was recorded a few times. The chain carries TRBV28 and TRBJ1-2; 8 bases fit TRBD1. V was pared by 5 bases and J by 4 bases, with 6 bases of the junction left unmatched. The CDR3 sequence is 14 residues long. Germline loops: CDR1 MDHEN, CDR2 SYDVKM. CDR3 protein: CASSGQGGFYGYTF. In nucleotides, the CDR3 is TGTGCCAGCAGTGGACAGGGAGGTTTCTATGGCTACACCTTC.

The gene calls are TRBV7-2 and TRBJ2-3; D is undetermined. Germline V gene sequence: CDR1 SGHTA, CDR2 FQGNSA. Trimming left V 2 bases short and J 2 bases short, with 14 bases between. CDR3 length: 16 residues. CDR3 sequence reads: CASSLILDYYTDTQYF. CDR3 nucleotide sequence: TGTGCCAGCAGCTTAATCTTGGATTATTACACAGATACGCAGTATTTT.

CDR3 residues: CASSADRAAYEQYF. CDR3 DNA sequence: TGTGCCAGCTCAGCGGACAGGGCCGCCTACGAGCAGTACTTC. The chain joins TRBV18 to TRBJ2-7; 8 bases fit TRBD1. From germline, CDR1 is KGHSH and CDR2 LQKENI. The V and J ends lost 5 bases and 2 bases, in that order; junction bases with no gene match: 5. The CDR3 runs to 14 residues.

CDR3 protein: CASSDYNSNQPQHF. The CDR3 bases are TGTGCCAGCAGTGACTATAATAGCAATCAGCCCCAGCATTTT. The chain uses TRBV6-1 and TRBJ1-5, with D unresolved. V was shortened by 3 bases and J by 0 bases, with 6 bases between the two germline ends. The CDR3 covers 14 residues. Germline CDR1 MNHNS, CDR2 SASEGT.

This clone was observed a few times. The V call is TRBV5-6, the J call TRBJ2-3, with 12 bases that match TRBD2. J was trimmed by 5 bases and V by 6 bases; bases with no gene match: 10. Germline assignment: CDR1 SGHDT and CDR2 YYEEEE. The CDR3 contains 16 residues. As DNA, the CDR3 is TGTGCCAGCAACTACAGACTAGCGGGGGACCGAGATACGCAGTATTTT. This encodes CASNYRLAGDRDTQYF.

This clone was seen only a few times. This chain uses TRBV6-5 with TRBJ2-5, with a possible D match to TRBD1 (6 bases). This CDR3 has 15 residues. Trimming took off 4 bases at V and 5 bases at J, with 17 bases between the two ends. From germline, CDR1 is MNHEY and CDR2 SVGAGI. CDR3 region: CASSFKQGIEETQYF. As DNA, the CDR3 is TGTGCCAGCAGTTTTAAGCAGGGGATAGAGGAGACCCAGTACTTC.